The present TCR beta chain was sequenced within a study of metastatic and nonmetastatic thyroid tumors. Background on the study: Repertoires of blood and of tissue (tumor or nodule) from malignant and benign thyroid patients were compared.

Whole-study results and caveats: Reported TCR beta diversity, measured in blood and tumor, was significantly higher for malignant thyroid tumors than for benign nodules.

Prior to thyroid surgery, none of the patients had received any treatment. This clone is medium-sized by share. What it binds is not known. The CDR3 consists of 15 residues. Losses at the gene ends were 8 bases for V and 4 bases for J; bases not matched to a gene: 13. CDR1 and CDR2 (germline): SGHTA, FQGNSA. Original handling: Researchers built a distant-metastasis classifier for papillary thyroid cancer that drew on CDR3 differences across clinicopathological groups. With MiXCR, TCRdb reprocessed the PCR reads. It is TCRdb's table, rather than the study itself, that gives the V and J calls and clone size. Altogether fewer than 25,000 clones are present, 25% being singletons, with the ten largest covering 3.3%.

Sample: blood. This chain joins TRBV7-2 and TRBJ2-7; TRBD2 agrees at 8 bases. This TCR was sampled from a male donor with papillary thyroid cancer or a benign thyroid nodule (not recorded which). Some clones in this sample may be carry-over from other donors' samples. CDR3 sequence (DNA): TGTGCCAGCTCTAGACCGGCTAGCGGGCTTTACGAGCAGTACTTC. Residues: CASSRPASGLYEQYF.